This T cell receptor beta chain was sequenced in a study of blood T cells in healthy people across ages. The CDR3 is 13 residues long. Germline-derived CDR1 and CDR2 are SGHNT and YYREEE (reference sequence). Trimming left V 0 bases short and J 6 bases short, with 6 bases between. The use of a sample-barcoded 5' primer and a J-beta primer mix characterized a second PCR of about 7 to 12 cycles. MiXCR was run by TCRdb on the 5' RACE reads, yielding one entry per CDR3 protein. This sample yields roughly 730,000 distinct CDR3 sequences, of which more than 55% are seen a single time; about 26% belongs to the top ten.

The chain recombines TRBV5-4 with TRBJ2-2; D gene unclear. This sequence was found in a man in his forties in good health. Sequencing was performed on blood. The CDR3 here is CASSLGYPGELFF. The CDR3 nucleotides read TGTGCCAGCAGCTTGGGGTACCCCGGGGAGCTGTTTTTT.